Below are 11 T cell receptor beta chains sequenced from a single sample in a study of CD8+ T cells in alopecia areata. It was cDNA, reverse transcribed from extracted RNA, that served as the sequencing template. Sequencing was performed with immunoSEQ multiplex PCR; in TCRdb, only in-frame clones are kept and a portion is missing. Of some 44,000 clones in the sample, more than 90% were seen once. Treatment defined: oral pan-JAK inhibitor, 5-10 mg twice daily. Sequencing was performed on CD8+ T cells sorted from blood, taken at week 24, from a patient treated with tofacitinib. The receptors shown here come from a human donor with alopecia areata.

The chain recombines TRBV29-1 with TRBJ2-1; D unresolved. V was cut by 2 bases and J by 12 bases, with 14 bases left in between. The CDR3 has 12 residues. Looked up from germline, CDR1 is SQVTM and CDR2 is ANQGSEA. The CDR3 nucleotides are TGCAGCGTTGAATCCAATGCCATGGGGCAGTTCTTC. It encodes CSVESNAMGQFF.

This clone has only a few counts. This chain connects TRBV28 to TRBJ2-7; D perhaps matches TRBD1 (5 bases). V lost 1 base, J lost 0 bases, and 16 bases lay in between. Germline CDR1 and CDR2: MDHEN and SYDVKM. The CDR3 extends over 17 amino acids. CDR3 amino acids: CASSLYHPRVSSYEQYF. The CDR3 DNA sequence: TGTGCCAGCAGTTTATATCACCCCAGGGTAAGCTCCTACGAGCAGTACTTC.

The chain has TRBV7-9 and TRBJ2-7, with D hard to call. Trimming took 1 base from V and 3 from J, leaving 4 bases between them. Germline V lookup: CDR1 SEHNR, CDR2 FQNEAQ (reference sequence). This CDR3 is 12 amino acids long. The CDR3 DNA sequence: TGTGCCAGCAGCTTAGAAGACTACGAGCAGTACTTC. The encoded protein is CASSLEDYEQYF.

The chain recombines TRBV27 with TRBJ2-1; TRBD1 matches 8 bases. V lost 8 bases and J lost 8; bases outside the gene matches: 11. In germline, CDR1 is MNHEY, CDR2 SMNVEV (reference sequence). This CDR3 has 14 residues. The CDR3 DNA reads as TGTGCCAGCCATCCCGGCAGGGGGCTTGATGAGCAGTTCTTC. Protein: CASHPGRGLDEQFF.

V usage is TRBV27 and J usage is TRBJ2-7; weak D call: TRBD1 (5 bases). Trimming took 0 bases from V and 3 from J, leaving 9 bases between them. The CDR3 is 14 residues long. Germline V gene sequence: CDR1 MNHEY, CDR2 SMNVEV (reference sequence). CDR3 sequence (DNA): TGTGCCAGCAGTTTATCTCAGGGTTTCTACGAGCAGTACTTC. This encodes CASSLSQGFYEQYF.

CDR3 nucleotides: TGTGCCAGCAGTTTTCGCGGGGGGTCCCCGAACATTCAGTACTTC. Translation gives CASSFRGGSPNIQYF. The rearrangement uses TRBV27 and TRBJ2-4, with TRBD2 matching 8 bases. Germline trimming cut 3 bases from V and 7 bases from J; bases unmatched to any gene: 8. Germline CDR1 is MNHEY and CDR2 is SMNVEV (reference sequence). This CDR3 is 15 amino acids long.

This clone was counted once. The chain recombines TRBV29-1 with TRBJ1-2; D possibly corresponds to TRBD1 (6 bases). The CDR3 consists of 14 residues. V lost 4 bases and J lost 3, with 15 bases in between. Germline-derived CDR1 and CDR2 are SQVTM and ANQGSEA. CDR3 nucleotide sequence: TGCAGCGTTGCAGCAGGGGACATTGACTATGGCTACACCTTC. Translation: CSVAAGDIDYGYTF.

V and J are TRBV30 and TRBJ1-1; D remains unclear. The CDR3 contains 13 residues. Trimming shortened V by 4 bases and J by 4 bases, and 13 bases separated the two germline ends. Germline-derived CDR1 and CDR2 are GTSNPN and SVGIG (reference sequence). The CDR3 here is CAWNYMGSTEAFF. The CDR3, as DNA: TGTGCCTGGAATTACATGGGGTCCACTGAAGCTTTCTTT. The variable domain in full, with the rest retrieved from reference TRBV30 and TRBJ1-1, is SQTIHQWPATLVQPVGSPLSLECTVEGTSNPNLYWYRQAAGRGLQLLFYSVGIGQISSEVPQNLSASRPQDRQFILSSKKLLLSDSGFYLCAWNYMGSTEAFFGQGTRLTVV.

The chain recombines TRBV5-1 with TRBJ2-1, with TRBD2 matching over 14 bases. CDR1 SGHRS and CDR2 YFSETQ come from the germline V gene. The CDR3 runs 17 residues. V shed 2 bases, J shed 9 bases, and the junction held 10 bases outside the gene matches. The CDR3 DNA is TGCGCCAGCAGCTTTTCGGAAAGACTAGCGGGGGGGTTTGAGCAGTTCTTC. Protein: CASSFSERLAGGFEQFF.

The rearrangement uses TRBV6-1 and TRBJ2-7; D uncertain. V was shortened by 3 bases and J by 4 bases, with 13 bases between the two germline ends. CDR1 and CDR2 from the germline V gene are MNHNS and SASEGT. The CDR3 sequence is 14 residues long. The CDR3 sequence: CASSETQTIYEQYF. The CDR3 DNA reads TGTGCCAGCAGTGAGACACAGACAATATACGAGCAGTACTTC.

Turning to this clone: The junction departs from germline at one end; a sequencing error may be responsible. The rearrangement uses TRBV7-7 and TRBJ2-3; TRBD1 matches 10 bases. The CDR3 has 15 amino acids. Per germline, CDR1 SSHAT and CDR2 FNYEAQ (reference sequence). In nucleotides, the CDR3 is TGTGCTAGCAGCGCGGGACAGGGGCTCGCAGATACGCAGTATTTT. It specifies CASSAGQGLADTQYF.